The 25 T cell receptor beta chains given below trace back to one sample, sequenced in a study of blood T cell repertoires in COVID-19. Profiled with immunoSEQ multiplex PCR; TCRdb holds only in-frame clones, not every one. Of some 150,000 clones in the sample, about nine tenths were seen once. The sequenced material came from peripheral blood. The receptors were gathered from a woman aged 55-69 years with active or convalescent COVID-19.

This clone was picked up one time. The chain uses TRBV11-3 and TRBJ2-2; 11 bases fit TRBD1. V shed 4 bases, J shed 7 bases, and the junction held 5 bases outside the gene matches. Germline CDR1 reads SGHNT; CDR2 reads YENEEA. This CDR3 comprises 15 residues. CDR3 sequence reads: CASSWTGGANGELFF. The CDR3 DNA follows: TGTGCCAGCAGCTGGACAGGGGGCGCGAACGGGGAGCTGTTTTTT. The full variable domain, rest sourced from reference TRBV11-3 and TRBJ2-2, is EAGVVQSPRYKIIEKKQPVAFWCNPISGHNTLYWYLQNLGQGPELLIRYENEEAVDDSQLPKDRFSAERLKGVDSTLKIQPAELGDSAVYLCASSWTGGANGELFFGEGSRLTVL.

This chain links TRBV23-1 with TRBJ2-3; 8 bases match TRBD1. TRBV23-1 is identified as an open reading frame with a role that is uncertain. Trimming removed 3 bases from V and 0 bases from J; junction bases left unmatched: 8. The CDR3 consists of 17 residues. CDR3 bases: TGCGCCAGCAGTCATCTGGAGGACAGGGTAAGCACAGATACGCAGTATTTT. Its translation: CASSHLEDRVSTDTQYF.

The chain uses TRBV18 and TRBJ1-6, with D tentatively TRBD1 (6 bases). Trimming shortened V by 3 bases and J by 10 bases, and 19 bases separated the two germline ends. Per the germline V gene, CDR1 is KGHSH and CDR2 is LQKENI. CDR3 length equals 16 residues. The CDR3 nucleotides are TGTGCCAGCTCACCGATCGTGGGTCAGGGGAACTCACCCCTCCACTTT. It is translated as CASSPIVGQGNSPLHF. Using reference TRBV18 and TRBJ1-6 for the parts outside the CDR3, the full variable domain is NAGVMQNPRHLVRRRGQEARLRCSPMKGHSHVYWYRQLPEEGLKFMVYLQKENIIDESGMPKERFSAEFPKEGPSILRIQQVVRGDSAAYFCASSPIVGQGNSPLHFGNGTRLTVT.

This rearrangement joins TRBV4-1 to TRBJ2-3, with 12 bases matching TRBD1. CDR1 is MGHRA, CDR2 YSYEKL, per germline. The trim removed 0 bases at V and 9 bases at J, leaving 10 bases unmatched. The CDR3 is 17 residues long. CDR3 loop: CASSQDPPGQGARTQYF. The DNA for the CDR3 is TGCGCCAGCAGCCAAGATCCTCCGGGACAGGGGGCAAGAACGCAGTATTTT.

The chain recombines TRBV6-1 with TRBJ2-1; the match to TRBD2 covers 15 bases. Germline loops: CDR1 MNHNS, CDR2 SASEGT. V dropped 4 bases and J dropped 7; count of bases not matched to a gene: 5. The CDR3 covers 16 residues. CDR3 nucleotide sequence: TGTGCCAGCAGTGCCTCTGGGACTAGCGGGGGGAATGAGCAGTTCTTC. This translates into CASSASGTSGGNEQFF.

V usage is TRBV6-5 and J usage is TRBJ1-2, with D perhaps TRBD1 (5 bases). The CDR3 covers 15 residues. Trimming removed 0 bases from V and 4 bases from J, with 12 bases in between. CDR1 and CDR2 from the germline V gene are MNHEY and SVGAGI. In DNA form, the CDR3 reads TGTGCCAGCAGTTACTCGAGGCAGGGTGGCTATGGCTACACCTTC. This codes for CASSYSRQGGYGYTF.

This clone was seen once. The V call is TRBV24-1, the J call TRBJ2-2; tentative D call: TRBD1 (6 bases). In germline, CDR1 is KGHDR, CDR2 SFDVKD. Trimming pared 9 bases from V and 7 bases from J, leaving 20 bases between. The CDR3 consists of 15 residues. CDR3 coding DNA: TGTGCCACCGTCAGGGGCCCCGGGGTAGGCGGGGAGCTGTTTTTT. Residues: CATVRGPGVGGELFF.

The genes are TRBV7-3 and TRBJ1-1; 11 bases align to TRBD1. Per germline, CDR1 SGHTA and CDR2 FQGTGA. V gave up 2 bases and J gave up 5 bases; unmatched junction bases: 10. The length of the CDR3 is 17 residues. The CDR3 loop reads CASSLSPGTGGKTEAFF. CDR3 DNA: TGTGCCAGCAGCTTATCTCCCGGGACAGGGGGTAAAACTGAAGCTTTCTTT.

This clone appeared a few times. The chain has TRBV6-5 and TRBJ1-5; D is unresolved. The length of the CDR3 is 13 residues. V dropped 0 bases and J dropped 8 bases, with 8 bases sitting between them. Germline V gives CDR1 MNHEY, CDR2 SVGAGI. The CDR3 protein is CASSYSATKPQHF. The DNA of the CDR3 is TGTGCCAGCAGTTACTCGGCTACTAAGCCCCAGCATTTT.

This clone was observed a single time. The V call is TRBV6-5, the J call TRBJ1-6; D not certain. The CDR3 has 14 residues. The ends were cut back, 6 bases at V and 4 bases at J, with 10 bases in the middle. CDR1 is MNHEY and CDR2 is SVGAGI in the germline V gene. The DNA of the CDR3 is TGTGCCAGCAGCCCCCGGACTTATAATTCACCCCTCCACTTT. It encodes CASSPRTYNSPLHF.

This clone was seen just once. The chain employs TRBV11-2 and TRBJ1-6; no clear D. CDR1 is SGHAT, CDR2 FQNNGV, per germline. Trimming pared 6 bases from V and 5 bases from J, leaving 11 bases between. The CDR3 runs to 14 residues. CDR3 DNA sequence: TGTGCCAGCAGAGAGGGAGGGAATAATTCACCCCTCCACTTT. It is translated as CASREGGNNSPLHF.

The chain is built from TRBV12-5 and TRBJ2-5, with 8 bases identical to TRBD1. With V trimmed by 2 bases and J by 5 bases, 28 bases remained unmatched. The CDR3 loop spans 22 amino acids. Germline values: CDR1 LGHNT, CDR2 FRNRAP. The CDR3 here is CASGLQIHRGQGEEPRRETQYF. The CDR3 bases are TGTGCTAGTGGTTTGCAAATTCATCGCGGACAGGGCGAGGAGCCTAGACGGGAGACCCAGTACTTC.

This clone has more than one count but fewer than ten. This sequence joins TRBV4-3 and TRBJ1-2; 7 bases agree with TRBD1. Germline V lookup: CDR1 LGHNA, CDR2 YSLEER. The ends lost 4 bases at V and 4 bases at J; junction bases unmatched: 9. The CDR3 consists of 15 residues. In DNA, the CDR3 is TGCGCCAGCAGCCCCACGCAGGGGGTTATCTATGGCTACACCTTC. Protein product: CASSPTQGVIYGYTF.

This chain connects TRBV10-2 to TRBJ2-1, with D possibly being TRBD2 (7 bases). In germline, CDR1 is WSHSY, CDR2 SAAADI. V was clipped by 0 bases and J by 3 bases, with 12 bases between them. The CDR3 is made up of 16 amino acids. CDR3: CASSESRGAFYNEQFF. In DNA, the CDR3 is TGCGCCAGCAGTGAGTCCCGGGGGGCGTTCTACAATGAGCAGTTCTTC.

V gene TRBV7-2 combines with J gene TRBJ1-1; D is possibly TRBD1 (5 bases). Germline CDR1 and CDR2: SGHTA and FQGNSA. V gave up 2 bases and J gave up 4 bases, with 17 bases separating them. This CDR3 is built from 16 residues. CDR3 in DNA: TGTGCCAGCAGCTTAAGTCACGGAATCCAGGGCACTGAAGCTTTCTTT. Protein: CASSLSHGIQGTEAFF.

The chain links TRBV2 to TRBJ1-5; D unresolved. Trimming stripped 4 bases from V and 0 bases from J, with 7 bases between. The germline V gene encodes CDR1 SNHLY and CDR2 FYNNEI. CDR3 length equals 14 residues. CDR3 DNA sequence: TGTGCCAGCAGTGGCCAGGATAGCAATCAGCCCCAGCATTTT. As protein: CASSGQDSNQPQHF. The full variable domain, completed using reference TRBV2 and TRBJ1-5, is EPEVTQTPSHQVTQMGQEVILRCVPISNHLYFYWYRQILGQKVEFLVSFYNNEISEKSEIFDDQFSVERPDGSNFTLKIRSTKLEDSAMYFCASSGQDSNQPQHFGDGTRLSIL.

The J gene is TRBJ1-2, the V gene TRBV7-2; D is uncertain. This CDR3 comprises 13 residues. V lost 1 base to trimming and J lost 8 bases, with 11 bases between them. Germline loops: CDR1 SGHTA, CDR2 FQGNSA. The CDR3 DNA sequence: TGTGCCAGCAGCTTAGAACTGGTCGCCGGCTACACCTTC. It yields the protein CASSLELVAGYTF.

As concerns this clone: Germline is not matched at one junction end, which may reflect a read error. CDR3 sequence reads: CAGSLGQPGSYEQYF. In DNA, the CDR3 is TGTGCCGGCAGCTTAGGACAGCCTGGCTCCTACGAGCAGTACTTC. The J gene is TRBJ2-7, the V gene TRBV7-2; D perhaps matches TRBD1 (6 bases). Germline V gene data show CDR1 as SGHTA and CDR2 as FQGNSA. The CDR3 contains 15 residues.

The V call is TRBV30, the J call TRBJ1-4, with D maybe TRBD1 (6 bases). CDR1 and CDR2 from the germline V gene are GTSNPN and SVGIG (reference sequence). CDR3 length: 13 amino acids. Trimming shortened V by 6 bases and J by 4 bases, and 12 bases separated the two germline ends. The DNA of the CDR3 is TGTGCCTGCCGCCAGGGGAATAATGAAAAACTGTTTTTT. The encoded protein is CACRQGNNEKLFF.

The V call is TRBV14, the J call TRBJ1-1, with a tentative D call TRBD1 (5 bases). Deletions cut 3 bases from V and 1 base from J, with 12 bases between. The CDR3 contains 15 residues. The germline V gene has CDR1 SGHDN and CDR2 FVKESK. The CDR3 is CASSQRWGGNTEAFF. The CDR3 nucleotides read TGTGCCAGCAGCCAGCGGTGGGGGGGGAACACTGAAGCTTTCTTT.

The chain uses TRBV30 and TRBJ1-2, with 8 bases matching TRBD1. The CDR3 is 12 residues long. The V segment lost 8 bases and the J segment 2 bases; nucleotides outside the gene matches: 4. Per germline, CDR1 GTSNPN and CDR2 SVGIG (reference sequence). CDR3 amino acids: CARDRRNYGYTF. CDR3 DNA sequence: TGTGCCCGGGACAGGAGAAACTATGGCTACACCTTC.

This clone occurred once. The rearrangement uses TRBV5-1 and TRBJ2-3; 7 bases are a match to TRBD2. The germline CDR1 and CDR2 sequences are SGHRS and YFSETQ. V lost 4 bases to trimming and J lost 0 bases; unmatched junction nucleotides: 11. The CDR3 has 17 amino acids. The CDR3 sequence is CASSIAGTTTSTDTQYF. CDR3 nucleotide sequence: TGCGCCAGCAGCATAGCCGGGACTACCACTAGCACAGATACGCAGTATTTT.

V and J are TRBV30 and TRBJ1-5; no firm D call. The germline V and J ends were trimmed by 0 bases and 7 bases, with 13 bases remaining between them. This CDR3 comprises 14 residues. Germline CDR1 is GTSNPN and CDR2 is SVGIG (reference sequence). The CDR3 loop is CAWSVPGYQQPQHF. DNA for the CDR3: TGTGCCTGGAGTGTACCGGGGTACCAGCAGCCCCAGCATTTT.

The rearrangement uses TRBV6-5 and TRBJ1-4, with 7 bases fitting TRBD1. V trimming: 5 bases; J trimming: 8 bases; junction bases outside the gene matches: 8. CDR1 is MNHEY and CDR2 is SVGAGI in the germline V gene. The CDR3 runs to 14 residues. CDR3 in amino acids: CASSTRDSFEKLFF. CDR3 sequence (DNA): TGTGCCAGCAGTACCCGGGACAGTTTCGAAAAACTGTTTTTT.

CDR3 protein: CASSSSATNEKLFF. Here the CDR3 DNA reads TGTGCCAGCAGCTCGTCAGCAACTAATGAAAAACTGTTTTTT. The genes are TRBV7-9 and TRBJ1-4, with D uncertain. The CDR3 contains 14 residues. Germline values: CDR1 SEHNR, CDR2 FQNEAQ (reference sequence). Trimming removed 4 bases at V and 0 bases at J, with 6 bases between. Combining the CDR3 with reference TRBV7-9 and TRBJ1-4 gives the whole variable domain DTGVSQNPRHKITKRGQNVTFRCDPISEHNRLYWYRQTLGQGPEFLTYFQNEAQLEKSRLLSDRFSAERPKGSFSTLEIQRTEQGDSAMYLCASSSSATNEKLFFGSGTQLSVL.